Following are 29 T cell receptor beta chains from one sample sequenced in a study of patients and donors after allogeneic stem cell transplantation. One entry per CDR3 protein, called by TCRdb with MiXCR from the RT-PCR reads. Among about a million distinct CDR3 sequences, roughly 17% were seen once, and the ten largest hold roughly 6.4%. Sequencing input: blood, either unsorted or a sorted T cell fraction (not recorded which). These receptors were taken from a human donor who was either an allogeneic HSCT recipient or a stem cell or donor lymphocyte infusion donor (not recorded which). It is not recorded whose cells these are; they may come from a transplant donor.

This clonotype was counted a few times. V is TRBV4-1 and J is TRBJ2-3; D is unclear. Deletions cut 1 base from V and 7 bases from J, with 9 bases between. The CDR3 is 13 residues long. Germline lookup yields CDR1 MGHRA and CDR2 YSYEKL. The CDR3: CASSQAEPNTQYF. CDR3 nucleotides: TGCGCCAGCAGCCAAGCCGAACCAAATACGCAGTATTTT.

This sequence joins TRBV6-5 and TRBJ1-6; 8 bases match TRBD1. V trimming: 0 bases; J trimming: 10 bases; junction bases outside the gene matches: 8. The germline gives CDR1 MNHEY, CDR2 SVGAGI. The CDR3 totals 16 residues. The CDR3, as DNA: TGTGCCAGCAGTTACTCGATCGGACAGGGAGGCTCACCCCTCCACTTT. This codes for CASSYSIGQGGSPLHF.

The chain has TRBV6-5 and TRBJ2-3; 9 bases line up with TRBD2. The germline V gene has CDR1 MNHEY and CDR2 SVGAGI. V gave up 0 bases and J gave up 2 bases; unmatched junction bases: 3. The CDR3 spans 16 residues. The CDR3 reads CASSYSRLADTDTQYF. CDR3 nucleotide sequence: TGTGCCAGCAGTTACTCGAGACTAGCGGACACAGATACGCAGTATTTT.

This clonotype was counted only a few times. This chain joins TRBV6-1 and TRBJ2-1; D not certain. The CDR3 has 13 residues. In germline, CDR1 is MNHNS, CDR2 SASEGT. The ends were cut back, 6 bases at V and 4 bases at J, with 10 bases in the middle. Written as DNA, the CDR3 is TGTGCCAGCAGCTCCGCCCAGTACAATGAGCAGTTCTTC. Protein sequence: CASSSAQYNEQFF.

The gene calls are TRBV7-8 and TRBJ1-6; 10 nucleotides line up with TRBD1. Trimming took 6 bases from V and 13 from J; bases not matched to a gene: 9. CDR1 and CDR2 from the germline V gene are SGHVS and FQNEAQ. The length of the CDR3 is 14 residues. DNA of the CDR3: TGTGCCAGCAGAAATAGGACAGGGGGGCTCCCCCTCCACTTT. This translates into CASRNRTGGLPLHF.

This chain links TRBV7-9 with TRBJ2-5; 9 bases line up with TRBD2. The ends lost 2 bases at V and 5 bases at J; junction bases unmatched: 9. The germline V gene has CDR1 SEHNR and CDR2 FQNEAQ (reference sequence). The CDR3 extends over 16 amino acids. CDR3 sequence: CASSLRRAGGTETQYF. Here the CDR3 DNA reads TGTGCCAGCAGCTTACGACGGGCGGGGGGGACGGAGACCCAGTACTTC.

J is TRBJ2-6 and V is TRBV7-9; D call uncertain. The V end lost 4 bases, the J end lost 4 bases, and 11 bases lay between the germline ends. The CDR3 loop spans 15 amino acids. Looked up from germline, CDR1 is SEHNR and CDR2 is FQNEAQ (reference sequence). CDR3: CASSSVDLGANVLTF. CDR3 coding DNA: TGTGCCAGCAGCTCGGTCGATCTCGGGGCCAACGTCCTGACTTTC.

V gene TRBV20-1 combines with J gene TRBJ2-3; 8 bases fit TRBD2. The CDR3 has 16 amino acids. The trim removed 4 bases at V and 2 bases at J, leaving 11 bases unmatched. The V gene's germline CDR1 is DFQATT and CDR2 SNEGSKA (reference sequence). CDR3 amino acids: CSAMSPLAGYTDTQYF. The CDR3 coding sequence is TGCAGTGCTATGTCCCCCTTAGCGGGGTACACAGATACGCAGTATTTT.

V and J are TRBV7-2 and TRBJ1-1; tentative D call: TRBD1 (5 bases). Germline lookup yields CDR1 SGHTA and CDR2 FQGNSA. V was cut by 3 bases and J by 6 bases, with 14 bases left in between. The CDR3 spans 14 residues. The CDR3: CASSFAPGQPEAFF. The DNA for the CDR3 is TGTGCCAGCAGCTTTGCCCCCGGACAACCTGAAGCTTTCTTT.

The rearrangement uses TRBV3-1 and TRBJ2-2, with TRBD2 matching 7 bases. This CDR3 spans 15 amino acids. Per the germline V gene, CDR1 is LGHDT and CDR2 is YNNKEL (reference sequence). The V segment lost 4 bases and the J segment 7 bases; nucleotides outside the gene matches: 9. The CDR3 protein is CASSRPAAGVGELFF. The CDR3 DNA is TGTGCCAGCAGCCGTCCGGCGGCGGGGGTCGGGGAGCTGTTTTTT. Filled out from reference TRBV3-1 and TRBJ2-2, the complete variable domain reads DTAVSQTPKYLVTQMGNDKSIKCEQNLGHDTMYWYKQDSKKFLKIMFSYNNKELIINETVPNRFSPKSPDKAHLNLHINSLELGDSAVYFCASSRPAAGVGELFFGEGSRLTVL.

The sample holds a few counts of this clonotype. V gene TRBV19 combines with J gene TRBJ1-1; the D is unclear. Germline V CDR1 and CDR2: LNHDA, SQIVND (reference sequence). This CDR3 region has 15 residues. The V end lost 7 bases, the J end lost 2 bases, and 17 bases lay between the germline ends. The CDR3 DNA reads TGTGCCAGTACCTCCCGAAGTGGCGCCAACACTGAAGCTTTCTTT. This translates into CASTSRSGANTEAFF. The variable domain in full, with the rest retrieved from reference TRBV19 and TRBJ1-1, is DGGITQSPKYLFRKEGQNVTLSCEQNLNHDAMYWYRQDPGQGLRLIYYSQIVNDFQKGDIAEGYSVSREKKESFPLTVTSAQKNPTAFYLCASTSRSGANTEAFFGQGTRLTVV.

CDR3 region: CASSPFPEGVQYF. For the CDR3, the DNA is TGTGCCAGCTCACCCTTTCCCGAGGGTGTGCAGTACTTC. The chain carries TRBV18 and TRBJ2-7; D perhaps matches TRBD2 (5 bases). The V end was cut by 3 bases, the J end by 9 bases, with 15 bases between. The CDR3 covers 13 residues. CDR1 and CDR2 from the germline V gene are KGHSH and LQKENI.

This clonotype appeared a few times. The chain links TRBV9 to TRBJ2-7; the D gene is possibly TRBD1 (5 bases). CDR1 SGDLS and CDR2 YYNGEE come from the germline V gene. This CDR3 is built from 14 residues. The V end was cut by 1 base, the J end by 5 bases, with 13 bases between. CDR3 sequence reads: CASSVKGLVNEQYF. CDR3 sequence (DNA): TGTGCCAGCAGCGTAAAGGGGCTTGTTAACGAGCAGTACTTC.

The rearrangement joins TRBV12-3 or TRBV12-4 to TRBJ2-3, with 15 bases identical to TRBD2. The CDR3 sequence is 18 residues long. V was pared by 5 bases and J by 0 bases, with 6 bases of the junction left unmatched. CDR3 nucleotide sequence: TGTGCCAGCAGTCCGAGGACTAGCGGGGGGGCTAGCACAGATACGCAGTATTTT. This sequence encodes CASSPRTSGGASTDTQYF.

This sequence joins TRBV7-6 and TRBJ1-4; 12 nucleotides match TRBD1. CDR1 is SGHVS and CDR2 is FNYEAQ in the germline V gene. With V trimmed by 4 bases and J by 6 bases, 3 bases remained unmatched. This CDR3 comprises 15 residues. CDR3 nucleotides: TGTGCCAGCAGCTGGGGACAGGGGGCGCATGAAAAACTGTTTTTT. Its translation is CASSWGQGAHEKLFF.

The chain carries TRBV4-1 and TRBJ1-2; weak D call: TRBD1 (6 bases). Trimming shortened V by 3 bases and J by 4 bases, and 15 bases separated the two germline ends. The CDR3 sequence is 15 residues long. Germline CDR1 MGHRA, CDR2 YSYEKL. The CDR3 spells CASSHGPGHLYGYTF. In DNA, the CDR3 is TGCGCCAGCAGCCATGGGCCGGGACACCTCTATGGCTACACCTTC.

This sequence joins TRBV3-1 and TRBJ1-1; TRBD1 agrees at 7 bases. Germline CDR1 LGHDT, CDR2 YNNKEL (reference sequence). CDR3 length equals 16 residues. V lost 0 bases and J lost 1; bases outside the gene matches: 5. CDR3 protein: CASSQERYRGNTEAFF. The CDR3 DNA follows: TGTGCCAGCAGCCAAGAACGGTACAGGGGGAACACTGAAGCTTTCTTT.

This clonotype appeared many times. Relative to the germline gene, one junction end is altered; a read error may explain this. The chain recombines TRBV5-1 with TRBJ2-3, with a weak D call TRBD1 (7 bases). The CDR3 length is 15 residues. Germline V gene sequence: CDR1 SGHRS, CDR2 YFSETQ. CDR3 sequence: CASSLGGGRTDTQYF. CDR3 coding DNA: TGTGCCAGCAGCTTAGGAGGGGGCAGAACAGATACGCAGTATTTT.

The chain carries TRBV7-2 and TRBJ2-1; D remains unclear. Germline V gene sequence: CDR1 SGHTA, CDR2 FQGNSA. This CDR3 is built from 14 residues. Trimming removed 0 bases from V and 3 bases from J, with 6 bases in between. Written as DNA, the CDR3 is TGTGCCAGCAGCTTAGCACCAGGCTACAATGAGCAGTTCTTC. Translated, it gives CASSLAPGYNEQFF.

Ten or more counts support this clonotype. The chain is built from TRBV20-1 and TRBJ1-6; the D gene is possibly TRBD1 (6 bases). CDR1 is DFQATT and CDR2 is SNEGSKA in the germline V gene (reference sequence). The CDR3 runs to 16 residues. V lost 6 bases and J lost 0, with 15 bases in between. The CDR3 reads CSAPRQASSYNSPLHF. The CDR3 nucleotides read TGCAGTGCGCCCAGACAGGCTAGCTCCTATAATTCACCCCTCCACTTT.

This clonotype was seen more than once but under ten times. The chain has TRBV6-6 and TRBJ1-2; D is perhaps TRBD1 (6 bases). Trimming took 9 bases from V and 0 from J, leaving 11 bases between them. This CDR3 is 13 amino acids long. Germline values: CDR1 MNHNY, CDR2 SVGAGI (reference sequence). The CDR3 nucleotides read TGTGCCAGGAACAGGGCTTCTAACTATGGCTACACCTTC. Its protein is CARNRASNYGYTF.

This clonotype was counted many times. The chain has TRBV29-1 and TRBJ2-3; 8 nucleotides match TRBD2. This CDR3 has 12 residues. CDR1 and CDR2 from the germline V gene are SQVTM and ANQGSEA. Trimming took 3 bases from V and 9 from J; bases not matched to a gene: 5. Here the CDR3 reads CSVERGDSTQYF. The CDR3 nucleotides are TGCAGCGTTGAGCGGGGGGATTCCACGCAGTATTTT.

The V and J genes are TRBV16 and TRBJ1-2; D not certain. From germline, CDR1 is KGHSY and CDR2 FQNENV. V lost 2 bases and J lost 4, with 11 bases in between. The CDR3 sequence is 14 residues long. Written as DNA, the CDR3 is TGTGCCAGCAGCCAAAGCGGTTCTGGCTATGGCTACACCTTC. Amino acid sequence: CASSQSGSGYGYTF.

V usage is TRBV2 and J usage is TRBJ1-5, with 7 bases matching TRBD1. Looked up from germline, CDR1 is SNHLY and CDR2 is FYNNEI. V dropped 8 bases and J dropped 0; count of bases not matched to a gene: 7. The CDR3 sequence is 15 residues long. DNA of the CDR3: TGTGCCAGCGCCGGACAGGATAATAGCAATCAGCCCCAGCATTTT. Protein product: CASAGQDNSNQPQHF.

The genes are TRBV12-3 or TRBV12-4 and TRBJ2-1; D may be TRBD1 (5 bases). The V end was cut by 4 bases, the J end by 2 bases, with 15 bases between. The CDR3 covers 16 residues. CDR3 protein: CASSSNRHPTYNEQFF. CDR3 nucleotides: TGTGCCAGCAGTTCTAACAGGCACCCCACCTACAATGAGCAGTTCTTC.

This chain uses TRBV7-9 with TRBJ2-7, with 7 bases aligning to TRBD1. The V and J ends lost 5 bases and 0 bases, in that order; junction bases with no gene match: 13. The CDR3 is made up of 17 amino acids. Per germline, CDR1 SEHNR and CDR2 FQNEAQ (reference sequence). The CDR3 is CASSPAADRLGSYEQYF. CDR3 DNA: TGTGCCAGCAGCCCGGCAGCGGACAGGTTGGGCTCCTACGAGCAGTACTTC.

The V and J genes are TRBV6-2 or TRBV6-3 and TRBJ1-5; 7 positions match TRBD1. V lost 5 bases to trimming and J lost 4 bases; unmatched junction nucleotides: 17. Germline loops: CDR1 MNHEY, CDR2 SVGEGT. This CDR3 spans 18 amino acids. The CDR3 sequence: CASSDTPPGTAQNQPQHF. The CDR3, as DNA: TGTGCCAGCAGTGACACTCCCCCGGGGACAGCCCAAAATCAGCCCCAGCATTTT.

V and J are TRBV4-3 and TRBJ1-1; no clear D gene. The CDR3 has 14 residues. Trimming removed 1 base at V and 0 bases at J, with 6 bases between. The germline CDR1 and CDR2 sequences are LGHNA and YSLEER. CDR3 loop: CASSQVQLNTEAFF. In nucleotides, the CDR3 is TGCGCCAGCAGCCAAGTACAGTTGAACACTGAAGCTTTCTTT.

This clonotype occurred a few times. The chain's CDR3 is CASSPIPGLDTGELFF. Here the CDR3 DNA reads TGCGCCAGCAGCCCCATACCCGGCCTCGACACCGGGGAGCTGTTTTTT. The V and J genes are TRBV5-1 and TRBJ2-2; D is unclear. V was cut by 4 bases and J by 3 bases, with 16 bases left in between. Per the germline V gene, CDR1 is SGHRS and CDR2 is YFSETQ. The CDR3 contains 16 residues.